This entry lists 18 T cell receptor beta chains sequenced from one sample in a study of T cells in Graves' hyperthyroidism and ophthalmopathy. Regions amplified from RNA transcripts were the TCR beta CDR3 regions. During a first-round RT-PCR of the TCR CDR3, the HTBI primer set was used. TCRdb processed the multiplex PCR reads anew with MiXCR; each CDR3 protein has one entry. The sample lists 95,000 to 110,000 distinct CDR3 sequences; approximately 15% were seen once. The material sequenced was blood. The receptors here all came from a woman aged 45 to 65 with Graves' hyperthyroidism.

The chain links TRBV3-1 to TRBJ2-2; possible D gene TRBD1, 5 bases. Trimming left V 0 bases short and J 4 bases short, with 9 bases between. Germline CDR1 is LGHDT and CDR2 is YNNKEL (reference sequence). This CDR3 contains 15 residues. In DNA, the CDR3 is TGTGCCAGCAGCCAAGATACAGGCCCCACCGGGGAGCTGTTTTTT. This encodes CASSQDTGPTGELFF.

This clonotype has ten or more counts. CDR3 sequence reads: CSVERQGAKFF. CDR3 coding DNA: TGCAGCGTTGAAAGACAGGGGGCAAAGTTCTTC. The chain combines TRBV29-1 with TRBJ2-1; 10 bases align to TRBD1. The V gene's germline CDR1 is SQVTM and CDR2 ANQGSEA. With 2 bases clipped from V and 14 bases from J, the junction kept 3 bases outside the gene matches. CDR3 size: 11 residues.

This clonotype was detected ten times or more. This sequence joins TRBV5-1 and TRBJ1-1; D is possibly TRBD1 (6 bases). The V and J ends lost 4 bases and 3 bases respectively, with 13 bases between them. The CDR3 consists of 14 residues. Per germline, CDR1 SGHRS and CDR2 YFSETQ. The CDR3 region is CASSPSGGHTEAFF. The CDR3 coding sequence is TGCGCCAGCAGCCCGTCGGGGGGCCACACTGAAGCTTTCTTT.

This clonotype was found a few times. The genes are TRBV11-2 and TRBJ2-3; 13 bases are shared with TRBD2. From germline, CDR1 is SGHAT and CDR2 FQNNGV. V trimming: 5 bases; J trimming: 1 base; junction bases outside the gene matches: 3. The CDR3 has 16 amino acids. CDR3 residues: CASSRLAGGGTDTQYF. CDR3 in DNA: TGTGCCAGCAGCCGACTAGCGGGAGGCGGCACAGATACGCAGTATTTT.

The J gene is TRBJ2-6, the V gene TRBV28; 7 nucleotides align to TRBD1. Per the germline V gene, CDR1 is MDHEN and CDR2 is SYDVKM. The CDR3 sequence is 15 residues long. The ends lost 4 bases at V and 4 bases at J; junction bases unmatched: 4. CDR3 nucleotide sequence: TGTGCCAGCAGTTCACAGGGGTCCGGGGCCAACGTCCTGACTTTC. Translation gives CASSSQGSGANVLTF. The full variable domain, in which reference TRBV28 and TRBJ2-6 provide the parts outside the CDR3, is DVKVTQSSRYLVKRTGEKVFLECVQDMDHENMFWYRQDPGLGLRLIYFSYDVKMKEKGDIPEGYSVSREKKERFSLILESASTNQTSMYLCASSSQGSGANVLTFGAGSRLTVL.

This clonotype was picked up one time. This rearrangement joins TRBV30 to TRBJ2-1, with TRBD2 matching over 9 bases. Germline V CDR1 and CDR2: GTSNPN, SVGIG (reference sequence). The junction had 15 bases not matched to a gene; V was cut back by 1 base and J by 5 bases. The CDR3 length is 18 residues. The CDR3 sequence: CAWSGGWHGGRGDNEQFF. CDR3 DNA: TGTGCCTGGAGTGGTGGATGGCACGGCGGGAGGGGTGACAATGAGCAGTTCTTC.

The rearrangement uses TRBV2 and TRBJ1-1; D uncertain. Germline values: CDR1 SNHLY, CDR2 FYNNEI. The CDR3 sequence is 18 residues long. Trimming stripped 7 bases from V and 4 bases from J, with 28 bases between. The CDR3 DNA reads as TGTGCCAGCACAGAGAACGTATGGAAAGTTCATCCGGGCACTGAAGCTTTCTTT. Translating gives CASTENVWKVHPGTEAFF.

This clonotype occurred many times. V is TRBV18 and J is TRBJ1-4; 8 bases agree with TRBD1. Germline CDR1 reads KGHSH; CDR2 reads LQKENI. Trimming removed 4 bases from V and 3 bases from J; junction bases left unmatched: 7. The CDR3 totals 16 residues. Here the CDR3 DNA reads TGTGCCAGCTCACAACAGGGGGGCTCGCCTAATGAAAAACTGTTTTTT. Protein product: CASSQQGGSPNEKLFF.

There are a few counts of this clonotype. A single base separates this from a much larger clone, so it may be a read error. The chain uses TRBV2 and TRBJ1-1; D ambiguous. Trimming shortened V by 7 bases and J by 6 bases, and 15 bases separated the two germline ends. The CDR3 runs to 13 residues. From germline, CDR1 is SNHLY and CDR2 FYNNEI. CDR3 sequence reads: CASTLIPMSEAFF. The CDR3 nucleotides are TGTGCCAGCACCCTTATCCCCATGTCTGAAGCTTTCTTT.

This clonotype was detected many times. The genes are TRBV12-3 or TRBV12-4 and TRBJ2-5; D is ambiguous. The CDR3 contains 13 residues. Trimming stripped 6 bases from V and 5 bases from J, with 13 bases between. CDR3: CASRESRLETQYF. DNA for the CDR3: TGTGCCAGCAGAGAAAGTAGGTTGGAGACCCAGTACTTC.

There are many counts of this clonotype. V usage is TRBV3-1 and J usage is TRBJ2-5, with 8 bases aligning to TRBD2. V gave up 4 bases and J gave up 1 base; unmatched junction bases: 5. The CDR3 extends over 15 amino acids. Germline V CDR1 and CDR2: LGHDT, YNNKEL (reference sequence). CDR3 sequence: CASSLLAGRQETQYF. CDR3 bases: TGTGCCAGCAGCCTTCTAGCGGGTCGCCAAGAGACCCAGTACTTC.

Comments on this clonotype: A much larger clonotype is one base distant, so this may be a read error. The rearrangement uses TRBV30 and TRBJ2-7; D is ambiguous. CDR1 GTSNPN and CDR2 SVGIG come from the germline V gene (reference sequence). V lost 8 bases to trimming and J lost 1 base, with 12 bases between them. The CDR3 covers 12 residues. In nucleotides, the CDR3 is TGTGCCCGGAATCAGGTATCCTACGAGCAGTACTTC. Translating gives CARNQVSYEQYF.

Points on this clonotype: One junction end does not reproduce the germline sequence, and a read error may be involved. The chain uses TRBV25-1 and TRBJ2-2; 8 bases match TRBD2. Germline loops: CDR1 MGHDK, CDR2 SYGVNS. The CDR3 runs to 16 residues. The CDR3 region has the DNA TGTGCCAGCAGTGAAAATTCGACGGGGGGGGCCGGGGAGCCGTTTTTT. Protein product: CASSENSTGGAGEPFF.

In its sample, this clonotype was seen a few times. This chain's CDR3 is CSASVPGASSYNSPLHF. The CDR3 DNA reads as TGCAGTGCTAGCGTCCCGGGGGCAAGCTCCTATAATTCACCCCTCCACTTT. The genes are TRBV20-1 and TRBJ1-6; weak D call: TRBD1 (6 bases). CDR3 length: 17 residues. V was trimmed by 3 bases and J by 0 bases, leaving 15 bases between them. Germline V gene lookup returns CDR1 DFQATT and CDR2 SNEGSKA (reference sequence).

This clonotype appeared a few times. This sequence joins TRBV20-1 and TRBJ2-3, with a tentative D call TRBD2 (5 bases). The CDR3 has 12 amino acids. V gave up 5 bases and J gave up 4 bases, with 10 bases separating them. Germline lookup yields CDR1 DFQATT and CDR2 SNEGSKA (reference sequence). The CDR3 spells CSAREIADTQYF. The DNA for the CDR3 is TGCAGTGCTCGGGAAATCGCAGATACGCAGTATTTT.

This chain links TRBV27 with TRBJ1-1; unclear D gene. Trimming shortened V by 6 bases and J by 0 bases, and 17 bases separated the two germline ends. Per the germline V gene, CDR1 is MNHEY and CDR2 is SMNVEV (reference sequence). This CDR3 is 16 amino acids long. As DNA, the CDR3 is TGTGCCAGCAGCCAAGGGCGGATCGCCATGAACACTGAAGCTTTCTTT. This sequence encodes CASSQGRIAMNTEAFF.

The V and J genes are TRBV5-1 and TRBJ1-4; TRBD1 aligns across 10 bases. Germline V gene data show CDR1 as SGHRS and CDR2 as YFSETQ. The CDR3 is made up of 14 amino acids. The V and J ends lost 4 bases and 6 bases, in that order; junction bases with no gene match: 3. DNA for the CDR3: TGCGCCAGCAGCCGGACAGGGGGGGATGAAAAACTGTTTTTT. This codes for CASSRTGGDEKLFF.

This clonotype appeared many times. CDR3 bases: TGTGCCACCAGTGCCCTCTCAGACAGGGCAGATACGCAGTATTTT. Translation: CATSALSDRADTQYF. This sequence joins TRBV24-1 and TRBJ2-3, with 7 bases fitting TRBD1. CDR3 size: 15 residues. J lost 4 bases, V lost 5 bases, and 8 bases had no gene match. Germline loops: CDR1 KGHDR, CDR2 SFDVKD.